This T cell receptor beta chain was captured in a study of T cell responses to AZD1222 COVID-19 vaccine. Study-wide results and caveats: An increase in Spike-specific TCR breadth and depth was observed after two AZD1222 doses. Nearly half of unique spike-specific TCRs reportedly avoided B.1.351 and B.1.1.7 mutated regions. Clonal diversity may have been underestimated, and the donors were mostly white British, with more females than males. Vaccine-related CD4 TCRs covered spike, predominating at 160-218 and 743-854.

TCRdb's copy holds only in-frame clones and misses some; the assay was immunoSEQ multiplex PCR. Of more than 150,000 clones in the sample, approximately 90% were seen once. The CDR3 is 16 residues long. CDR1 is SNHLY, CDR2 FYNNEI, per germline. V was shortened by 0 bases and J by 0 bases, with 9 bases between the two germline ends. About this clone: Its antigen is currently unknown.

The starting material was peripheral blood, obtained 28 days after the second AZD1222 dose. This rearrangement joins TRBV2 to TRBJ1-3, with a tentative D call TRBD1 (5 bases). The receptor's source is an adult who received the AZD1222 COVID-19 vaccine. The CDR3 region has the DNA TGTGCCAGCAGTGAAGCGCCAGGGATCTCTGGAAACACCATATATTTT. Residues: CASSEAPGISGNTIYF.